The T cell receptor beta chain under discussion was sequenced for a study of OX40 agonist ivuxolimab in advanced cancers. Study in general: Clinicians treated patients with ivuxolimab, an agonistic anti-OX40 (CD134) antibody. Study conclusions and caveats: On average, CD8+ T cells had more expanded clones than CD4+. There were also nonresponders showing low normalized T-cell clonal expansion.

The assay was immunoSEQ multiplex PCR, and TCRdb's table has in-frame clones only and misses some. The sample includes tens of thousands of clones, roughly 87% of them seen just once. Points on this clone: Its antigen is unknown.

This CDR3 spans 14 amino acids. Trimming cost V 6 bases and J 0 bases, with 12 bases left between them. Germline-derived CDR1 and CDR2 are KGHSH and LQKENI. The receptor's source is an adult with an advanced solid tumor such as melanoma, head and neck, liver or kidney cancer. The input for sequencing was CD4+ or CD8+ T cells sorted from blood, taken in a trial of the OX40 agonist ivuxolimab. V is TRBV18 and J is TRBJ2-7; a possible D gene is TRBD1 (5 bases). The CDR3 here is CASSPTDISYEQYF. The DNA for the CDR3 is TGTGCCAGCTCTCCGACAGACATCTCCTACGAGCAGTACTTC.